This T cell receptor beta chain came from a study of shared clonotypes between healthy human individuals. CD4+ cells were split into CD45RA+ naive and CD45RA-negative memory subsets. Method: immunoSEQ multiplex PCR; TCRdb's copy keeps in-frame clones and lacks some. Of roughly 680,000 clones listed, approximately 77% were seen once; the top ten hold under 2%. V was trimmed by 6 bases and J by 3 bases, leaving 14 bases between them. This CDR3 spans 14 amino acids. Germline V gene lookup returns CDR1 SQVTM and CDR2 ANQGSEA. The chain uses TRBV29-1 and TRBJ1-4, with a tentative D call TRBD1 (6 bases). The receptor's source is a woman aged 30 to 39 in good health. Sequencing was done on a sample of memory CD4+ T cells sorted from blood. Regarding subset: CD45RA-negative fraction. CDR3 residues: CSVPQGSANEKLFF. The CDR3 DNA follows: TGCAGCGTACCTCAGGGGTCCGCTAATGAAAAACTGTTTTTT.